The clone carrying this T cell receptor beta chain was picked up many times. Its cognate antigen is unknown. This entry is derived from a study of breast tumors, draining lymph nodes, adjacent tissues. The study's findings and limits: The data were judged consistent with most tumor T cells coming from lymph node and expanding in tumor.

MiXCR was run by TCRdb on the multiplex PCR reads, yielding one entry per CDR3 protein. The profile shows approximately 130,000 distinct CDR3 sequences, around 21% of them singletons. Axillary draining lymph nodes of breast cancer patients supplied the node samples. This CDR3 comprises 13 residues. Germline-derived CDR1 and CDR2 are SNHLY and FYNNEI. V dropped 4 bases and J dropped 5 bases, with 9 bases sitting between them. Source material: axillary lymph node tissue. This receptor was identified in a female donor with breast cancer. Some clones in this sample may be carry-over from other donors' samples. The J gene is TRBJ1-5, the V gene TRBV2; no reliable D call. Here the CDR3 reads CASSAEQDQPQHF. The CDR3 DNA reads as TGTGCCAGCAGTGCTGAGCAAGATCAGCCCCAGCATTTT.